The 3 T cell receptor beta chains presented below share a single source sample, sequenced in a study of blood T cell repertoires in COVID-19. Generated by immunoSEQ multiplex PCR, the TCRdb table keeps only in-frame clones and is missing some. Here the sample spans 200,000 to 300,000 clones, around 88% being singletons. The sequenced sample was peripheral blood. These receptors all stem from a man older than 75 with acute or convalescent COVID-19.

The chain has TRBV18 and TRBJ2-3, with no clear D. V was clipped by 6 bases and J by 4 bases, with 14 bases between them. The CDR3 runs 14 residues. Per germline, CDR1 KGHSH and CDR2 LQKENI. The CDR3 sequence is CASSPAGWADTQYF. Here the CDR3 DNA reads TGTGCCAGCTCCCCGGCCGGGTGGGCAGATACGCAGTATTTT.

This clone has a single count. The chain carries TRBV2 and TRBJ1-4; 8 bases are a match to TRBD1. Unmatched junction bases numbered 7, after V lost 7 bases and J lost 0 bases. Germline V gives CDR1 SNHLY, CDR2 FYNNEI. This CDR3 contains 16 residues. In nucleotides, the CDR3 is TGTGCCAGCATCAGACAGGGGATCACAACTAATGAAAAACTGTTTTTT. This translates into CASIRQGITTNEKLFF.

The V gene is TRBV5-4, the J gene TRBJ2-7, with 8 bases aligning to TRBD1. V trimming: 4 bases; J trimming: 3 bases; junction bases outside the gene matches: 6. The CDR3 has 14 amino acids. CDR1 is SGHNT, CDR2 YYREEE, per germline (reference sequence). The CDR3 sequence is CASSQRTGNYEQYF. The CDR3 nucleotides are TGTGCCAGCAGCCAACGGACAGGGAACTACGAGCAGTACTTC.